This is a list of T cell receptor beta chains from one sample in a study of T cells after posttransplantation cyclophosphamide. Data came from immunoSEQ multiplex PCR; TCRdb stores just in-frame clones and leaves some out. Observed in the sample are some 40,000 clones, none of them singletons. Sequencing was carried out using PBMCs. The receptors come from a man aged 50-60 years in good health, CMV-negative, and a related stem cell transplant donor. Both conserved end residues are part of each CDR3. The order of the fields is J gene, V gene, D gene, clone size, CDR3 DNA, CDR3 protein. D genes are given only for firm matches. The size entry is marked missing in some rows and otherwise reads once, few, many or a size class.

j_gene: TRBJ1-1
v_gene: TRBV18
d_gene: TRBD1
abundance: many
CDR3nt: TGTGCCAGCTCACCACGGGACAGGGGTGAAGCTTTCTTT
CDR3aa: CASSPRDRGEAFF

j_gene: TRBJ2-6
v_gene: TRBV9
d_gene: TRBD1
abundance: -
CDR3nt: TGTGCCAGCAGCGCCGGGACAGGGGGCTCTGGGGCCAACGTCCTGACTTTC
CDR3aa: CASSAGTGGSGANVLTF

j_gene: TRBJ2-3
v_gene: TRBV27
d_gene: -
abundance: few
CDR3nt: TGTGCCAGCAGTCCCCTTATGACAGATACGCAGTATTTT
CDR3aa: CASSPLMTDTQYF

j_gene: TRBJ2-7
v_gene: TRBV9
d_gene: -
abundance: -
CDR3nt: TGTGCCAGCAGCCCGCTCTTAGTTAGCGAGCAGTACTTC
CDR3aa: CASSPLLVSEQYF

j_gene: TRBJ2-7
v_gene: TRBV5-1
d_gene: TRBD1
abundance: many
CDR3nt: TGCGCCAGCAGCGGGGACAGGGCCTACGAGCAGTACTTC
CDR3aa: CASSGDRAYEQYF

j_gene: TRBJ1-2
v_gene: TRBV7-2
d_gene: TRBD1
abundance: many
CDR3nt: TGTGCCAGCAGCACATCCGGGACAGGGACCTATGGCTACACCTTC
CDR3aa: CASSTSGTGTYGYTF

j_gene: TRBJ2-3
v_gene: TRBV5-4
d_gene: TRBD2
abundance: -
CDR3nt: TGTGCCAGCAGCTTGACTAGCGGGAGATATACGCAGTATTTT
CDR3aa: CASSLTSGRYTQYF

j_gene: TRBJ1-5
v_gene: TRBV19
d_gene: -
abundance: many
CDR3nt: TGTGCCAGTAGTACCACAGGGTACAGGAGTCAGCCCCAGCATTTT
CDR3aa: CASSTTGYRSQPQHF

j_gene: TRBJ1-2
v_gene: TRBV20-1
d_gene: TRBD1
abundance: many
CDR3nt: TGCAGTGCCGGGACAGGGCAAGGCTACACCTTC
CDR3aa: CSAGTGQGYTF

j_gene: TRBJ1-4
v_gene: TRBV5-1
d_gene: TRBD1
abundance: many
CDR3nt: TGCGCCAGCAGCTTGGCCGGGACAGGGGACGAAAAACTGTTTTTT
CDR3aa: CASSLAGTGDEKLFF

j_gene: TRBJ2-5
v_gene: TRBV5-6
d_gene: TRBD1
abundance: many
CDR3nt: TGTGCCAGCAGACCCCTAGAAGGGGGCGGTGAGACCCAGTACTTC
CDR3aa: CASRPLEGGGETQYF